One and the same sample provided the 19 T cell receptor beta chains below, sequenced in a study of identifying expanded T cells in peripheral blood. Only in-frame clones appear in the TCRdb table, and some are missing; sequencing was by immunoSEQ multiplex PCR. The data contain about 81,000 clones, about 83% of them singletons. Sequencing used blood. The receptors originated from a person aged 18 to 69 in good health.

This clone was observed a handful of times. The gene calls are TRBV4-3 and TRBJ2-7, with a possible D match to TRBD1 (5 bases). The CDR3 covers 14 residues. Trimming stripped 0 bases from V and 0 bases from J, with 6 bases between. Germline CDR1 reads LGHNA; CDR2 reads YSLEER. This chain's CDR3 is CASSQDQGSYEQYF. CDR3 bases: TGCGCCAGCAGCCAAGATCAGGGCTCCTACGAGCAGTACTTC.

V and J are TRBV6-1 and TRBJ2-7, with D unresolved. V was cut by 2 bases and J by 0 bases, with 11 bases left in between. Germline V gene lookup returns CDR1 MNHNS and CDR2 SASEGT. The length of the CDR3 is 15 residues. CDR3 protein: CASSELRLVSYEQYF. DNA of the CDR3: TGTGCCAGCAGTGAATTGCGGCTAGTCTCCTACGAGCAGTACTTC.

CDR3 bases: TGTGCCAGCAGCCGCGCGGGTAGCTACGAGCAGTACTTC. Translated: CASSRAGSYEQYF. The genes are TRBV14 and TRBJ2-7; possible D gene TRBD2, 5 bases. The V end was cut by 4 bases, the J end by 3 bases, with 10 bases between. Germline-derived CDR1 and CDR2 are SGHDN and FVKESK. This CDR3 has 13 residues. Drawing the rest from reference TRBV14 and TRBJ2-7, the complete variable domain is EAGVTQFPSHSVIEKGQTVTLRCDPISGHDNLYWYRRVMGKEIKFLLHFVKESKQDESGMPNNRFLAERTGGTYSTLKVQPAELEDSGVYFCASSRAGSYEQYFGPGTRLTVT.

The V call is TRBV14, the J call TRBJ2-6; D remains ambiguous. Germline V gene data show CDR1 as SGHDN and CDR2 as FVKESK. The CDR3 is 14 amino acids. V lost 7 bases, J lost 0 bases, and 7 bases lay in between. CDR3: CASTPNSGANVLTF. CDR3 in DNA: TGTGCCAGCACTCCTAACTCTGGGGCCAACGTCCTGACTTTC.

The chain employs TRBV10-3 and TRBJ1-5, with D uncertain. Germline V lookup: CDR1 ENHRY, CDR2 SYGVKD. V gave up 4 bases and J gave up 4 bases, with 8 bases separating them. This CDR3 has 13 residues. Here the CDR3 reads CAISVEGNQPQHF. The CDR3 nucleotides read TGTGCCATCAGTGTGGAGGGAAATCAGCCCCAGCATTTT.

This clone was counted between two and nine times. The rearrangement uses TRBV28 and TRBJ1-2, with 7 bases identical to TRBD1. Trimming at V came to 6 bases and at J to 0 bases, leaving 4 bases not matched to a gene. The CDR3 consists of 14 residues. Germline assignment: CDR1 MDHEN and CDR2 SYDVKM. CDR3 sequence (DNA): TGTGCCAGCAGGCCCGGGACAGCTAACTATGGCTACACCTTC. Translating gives CASRPGTANYGYTF.

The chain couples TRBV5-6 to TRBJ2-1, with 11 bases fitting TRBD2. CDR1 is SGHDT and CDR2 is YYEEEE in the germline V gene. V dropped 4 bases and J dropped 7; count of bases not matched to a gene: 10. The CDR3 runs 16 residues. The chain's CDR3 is CASSDIAGGRGNEQFF. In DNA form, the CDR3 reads TGTGCCAGCAGCGACATAGCGGGAGGGCGGGGAAATGAGCAGTTCTTC.

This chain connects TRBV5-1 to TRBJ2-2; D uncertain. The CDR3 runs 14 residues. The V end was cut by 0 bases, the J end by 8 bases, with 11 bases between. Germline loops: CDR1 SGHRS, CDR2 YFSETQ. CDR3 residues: CASSLGSLNGELFF. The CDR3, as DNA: TGCGCCAGCAGCTTGGGTAGTTTGAATGGGGAGCTGTTTTTT. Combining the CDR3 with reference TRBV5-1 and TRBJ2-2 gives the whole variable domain KAGVTQTPRYLIKTRGQQVTLSCSPISGHRSVSWYQQTPGQGLQFLFEYFSETQRNKGNFPGRFSGRQFSNSRSEMNVSTLELGDSALYLCASSLGSLNGELFFGEGSRLTVL.

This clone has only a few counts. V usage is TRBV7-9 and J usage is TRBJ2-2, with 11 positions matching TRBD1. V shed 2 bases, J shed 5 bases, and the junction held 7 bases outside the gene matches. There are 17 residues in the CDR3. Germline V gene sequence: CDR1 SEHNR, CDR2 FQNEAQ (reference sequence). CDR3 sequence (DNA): TGTGCCAGCAGCTTACCGGGACAGGGGGGATGGACCGGGGAGCTGTTTTTT. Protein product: CASSLPGQGGWTGELFF.

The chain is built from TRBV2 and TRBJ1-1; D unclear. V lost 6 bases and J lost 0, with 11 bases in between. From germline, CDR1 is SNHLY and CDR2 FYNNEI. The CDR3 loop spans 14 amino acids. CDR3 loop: CASRVGTVNTEAFF. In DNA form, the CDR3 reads TGTGCCAGCAGAGTAGGAACAGTGAACACTGAAGCTTTCTTT.

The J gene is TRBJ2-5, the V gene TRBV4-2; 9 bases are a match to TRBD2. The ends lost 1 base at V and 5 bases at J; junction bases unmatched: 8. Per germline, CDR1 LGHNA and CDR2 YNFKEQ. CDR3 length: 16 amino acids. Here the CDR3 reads CASSQAASGIGETQYF. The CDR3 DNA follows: TGTGCCAGCAGCCAAGCGGCTAGCGGGATAGGCGAGACCCAGTACTTC.

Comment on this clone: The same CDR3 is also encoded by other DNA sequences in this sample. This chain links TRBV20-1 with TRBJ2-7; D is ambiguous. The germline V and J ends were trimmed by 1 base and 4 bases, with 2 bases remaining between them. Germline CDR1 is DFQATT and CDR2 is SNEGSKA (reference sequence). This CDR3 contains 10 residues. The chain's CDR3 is CSARVYEQYF. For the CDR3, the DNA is TGCAGTGCTAGAGTATACGAGCAGTACTTC.

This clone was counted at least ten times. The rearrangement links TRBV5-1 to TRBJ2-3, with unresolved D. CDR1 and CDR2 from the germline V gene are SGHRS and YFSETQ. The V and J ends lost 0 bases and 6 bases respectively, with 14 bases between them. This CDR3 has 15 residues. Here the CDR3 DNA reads TGCGCCAGCAGCTTGGAGGGAATCGCCCCGGATACGCAGTATTTT. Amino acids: CASSLEGIAPDTQYF.

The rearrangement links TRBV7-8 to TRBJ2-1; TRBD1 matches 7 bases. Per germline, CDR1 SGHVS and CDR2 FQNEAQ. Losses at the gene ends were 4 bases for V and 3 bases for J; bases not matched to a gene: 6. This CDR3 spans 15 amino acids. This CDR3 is CASSSMTGNYNEQFF. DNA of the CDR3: TGTGCCAGCAGCTCCATGACAGGGAACTACAATGAGCAGTTCTTC.

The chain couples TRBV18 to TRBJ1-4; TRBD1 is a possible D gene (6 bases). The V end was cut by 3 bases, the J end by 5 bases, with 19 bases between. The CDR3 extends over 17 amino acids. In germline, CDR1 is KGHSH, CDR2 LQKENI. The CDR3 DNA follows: TGTGCCAGCTCACCCCGGACAGACGCAAACTCGAATGAAAAACTGTTTTTT. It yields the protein CASSPRTDANSNEKLFF. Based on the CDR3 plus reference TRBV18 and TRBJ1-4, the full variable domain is NAGVMQNPRHLVRRRGQEARLRCSPMKGHSHVYWYRQLPEEGLKFMVYLQKENIIDESGMPKERFSAEFPKEGPSILRIQQVVRGDSAAYFCASSPRTDANSNEKLFFGSGTQLSVL.

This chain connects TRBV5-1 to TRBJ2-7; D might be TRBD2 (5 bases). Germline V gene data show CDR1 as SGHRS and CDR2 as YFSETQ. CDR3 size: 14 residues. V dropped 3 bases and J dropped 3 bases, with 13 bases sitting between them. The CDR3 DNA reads TGCGCCAGCAGCTCGGACGCTCGGGACTACGAGCAGTACTTC. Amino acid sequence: CASSSDARDYEQYF.

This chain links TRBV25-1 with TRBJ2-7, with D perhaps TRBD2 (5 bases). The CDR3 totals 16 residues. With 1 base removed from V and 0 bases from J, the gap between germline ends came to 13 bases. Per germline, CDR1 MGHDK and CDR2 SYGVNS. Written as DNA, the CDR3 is TGTGCCAGCAGTGAATTGGTTAGCGCCCACTCCTACGAGCAGTACTTC. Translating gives CASSELVSAHSYEQYF.

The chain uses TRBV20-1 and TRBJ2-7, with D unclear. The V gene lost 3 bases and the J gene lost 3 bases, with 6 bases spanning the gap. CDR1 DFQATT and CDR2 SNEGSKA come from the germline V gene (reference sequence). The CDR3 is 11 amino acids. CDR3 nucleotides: TGCAGTGCTAGGATAAACTACGAGCAGTACTTC. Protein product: CSARINYEQYF.

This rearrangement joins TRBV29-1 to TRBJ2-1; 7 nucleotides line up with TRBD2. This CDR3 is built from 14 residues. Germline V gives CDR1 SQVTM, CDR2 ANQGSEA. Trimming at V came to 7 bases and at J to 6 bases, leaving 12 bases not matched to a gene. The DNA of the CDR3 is TGCAGCGCATCCCGAGCGGGGTCCCCCAATGAGCAGTTCTTC. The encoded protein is CSASRAGSPNEQFF.